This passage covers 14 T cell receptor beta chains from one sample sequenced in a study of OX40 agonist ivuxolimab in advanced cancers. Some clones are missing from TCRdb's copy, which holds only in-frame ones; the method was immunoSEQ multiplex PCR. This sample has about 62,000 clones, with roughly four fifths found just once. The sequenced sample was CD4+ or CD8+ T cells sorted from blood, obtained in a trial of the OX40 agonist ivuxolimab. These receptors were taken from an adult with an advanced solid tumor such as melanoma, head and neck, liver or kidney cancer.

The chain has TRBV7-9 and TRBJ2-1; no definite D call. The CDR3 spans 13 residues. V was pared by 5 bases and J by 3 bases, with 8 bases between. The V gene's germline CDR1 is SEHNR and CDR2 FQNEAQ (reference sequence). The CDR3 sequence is CASSPGSYNEQFF. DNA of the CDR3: TGTGCCAGCAGCCCCGGCAGCTACAATGAGCAGTTCTTC.

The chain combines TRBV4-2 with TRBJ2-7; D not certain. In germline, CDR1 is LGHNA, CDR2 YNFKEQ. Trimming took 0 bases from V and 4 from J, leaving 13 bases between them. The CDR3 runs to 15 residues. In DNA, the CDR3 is TGTGCCAGCAGCCAAGAGAGGTTGGCGCTATACGAGCAGTACTTC. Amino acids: CASSQERLALYEQYF.

The CDR3: CASSDLASYEQYF. DNA of the CDR3: TGTGCCAGCAGTGACCTAGCTTCCTACGAGCAGTACTTC. This chain joins TRBV2 and TRBJ2-7, with TRBD2 as a possible D gene (5 bases). Germline V lookup: CDR1 SNHLY, CDR2 FYNNEI. Trimming took 3 bases from V and 1 from J, leaving 7 bases between them. This CDR3 is built from 13 residues.

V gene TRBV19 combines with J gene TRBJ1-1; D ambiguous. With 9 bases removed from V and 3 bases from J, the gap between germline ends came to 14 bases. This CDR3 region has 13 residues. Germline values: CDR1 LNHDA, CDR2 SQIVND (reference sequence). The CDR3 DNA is TGTGCCAGCAAAGTCAACTTCTACACTGAAGCTTTCTTT. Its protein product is CASKVNFYTEAFF.

The CDR3 reads CASSGQGAANEKLFF. In nucleotides, the CDR3 is TGTGCCAGCAGTGGACAGGGGGCGGCTAATGAAAAACTGTTTTTT. The chain joins TRBV2 to TRBJ1-4; 10 bases align to TRBD1. The germline V gene has CDR1 SNHLY and CDR2 FYNNEI. With V trimmed by 4 bases and J by 3 bases, 2 bases remained unmatched. The CDR3 extends over 15 amino acids. Drawing the rest from reference TRBV2 and TRBJ1-4, the complete variable domain is EPEVTQTPSHQVTQMGQEVILRCVPISNHLYFYWYRQILGQKVEFLVSFYNNEISEKSEIFDDQFSVERPDGSNFTLKIRSTKLEDSAMYFCASSGQGAANEKLFFGSGTQLSVL.

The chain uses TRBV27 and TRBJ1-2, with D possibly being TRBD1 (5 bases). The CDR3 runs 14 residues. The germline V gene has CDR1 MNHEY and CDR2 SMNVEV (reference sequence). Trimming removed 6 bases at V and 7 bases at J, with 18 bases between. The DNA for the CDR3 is TGTGCCAGCAGGTTAACCGGGGCGCACTTTGGCTACACCTTC. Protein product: CASRLTGAHFGYTF.

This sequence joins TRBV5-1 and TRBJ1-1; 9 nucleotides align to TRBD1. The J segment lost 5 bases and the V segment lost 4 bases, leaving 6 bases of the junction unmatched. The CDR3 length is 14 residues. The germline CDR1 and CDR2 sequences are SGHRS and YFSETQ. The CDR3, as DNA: TGCGCCAGCAGCCACGGGACAGGGCGTACTGAAGCTTTCTTT. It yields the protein CASSHGTGRTEAFF.

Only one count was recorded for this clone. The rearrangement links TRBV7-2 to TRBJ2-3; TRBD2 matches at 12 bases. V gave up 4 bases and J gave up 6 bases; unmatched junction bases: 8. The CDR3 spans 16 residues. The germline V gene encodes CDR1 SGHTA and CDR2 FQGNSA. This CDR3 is CASSSLAGGALDTQYF. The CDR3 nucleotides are TGTGCCAGCAGCTCGCTAGCGGGGGGGGCCTTGGATACGCAGTATTTT.

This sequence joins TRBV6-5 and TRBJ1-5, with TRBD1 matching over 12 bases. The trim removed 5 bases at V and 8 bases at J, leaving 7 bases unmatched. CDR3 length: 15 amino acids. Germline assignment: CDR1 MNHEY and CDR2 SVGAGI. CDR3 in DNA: TGTGCCAGCAGTCGAGGGACAGGGGGCGGAAAGCCCCAGCATTTT. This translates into CASSRGTGGGKPQHF.

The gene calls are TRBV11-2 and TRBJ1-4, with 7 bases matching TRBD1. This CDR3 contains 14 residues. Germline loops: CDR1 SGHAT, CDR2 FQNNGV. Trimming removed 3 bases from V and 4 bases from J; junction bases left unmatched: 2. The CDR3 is CASSLGQSNEKLFF. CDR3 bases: TGTGCCAGCAGCTTGGGACAGAGTAATGAAAAACTGTTTTTT.

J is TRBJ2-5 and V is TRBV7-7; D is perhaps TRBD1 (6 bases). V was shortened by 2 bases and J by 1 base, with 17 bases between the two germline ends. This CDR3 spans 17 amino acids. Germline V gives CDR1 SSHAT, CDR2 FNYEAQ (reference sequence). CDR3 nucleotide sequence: TGTGCCAGCAGCTTAACCCTGCCAGGGGCCGGCCAAGAGACCCAGTACTTC. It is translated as CASSLTLPGAGQETQYF.

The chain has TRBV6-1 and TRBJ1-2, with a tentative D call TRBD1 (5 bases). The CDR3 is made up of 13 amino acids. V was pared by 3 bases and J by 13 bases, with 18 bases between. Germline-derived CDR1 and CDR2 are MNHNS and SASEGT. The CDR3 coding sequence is TGTGCCAGCAGTGAGTTATCCGGGGGGGGATCCACCTTC. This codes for CASSELSGGGSTF.

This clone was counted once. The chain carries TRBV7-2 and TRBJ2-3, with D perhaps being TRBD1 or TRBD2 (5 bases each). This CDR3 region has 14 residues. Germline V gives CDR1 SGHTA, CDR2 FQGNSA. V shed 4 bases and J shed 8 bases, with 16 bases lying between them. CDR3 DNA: TGTGCCAGCAGCTCGAGCCTCGGGGCGGCTACGCAGTATTTT. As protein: CASSSSLGAATQYF.

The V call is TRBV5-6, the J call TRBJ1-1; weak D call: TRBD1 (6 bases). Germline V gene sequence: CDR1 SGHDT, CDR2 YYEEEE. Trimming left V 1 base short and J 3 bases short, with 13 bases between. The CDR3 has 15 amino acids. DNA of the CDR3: TGTGCCAGCAGCTTGCAGGGGCCGGGGGACACTGAAGCTTTCTTT. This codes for CASSLQGPGDTEAFF. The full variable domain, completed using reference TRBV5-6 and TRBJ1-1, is DAGVTQSPTHLIKTRGQQVTLRCSPKSGHDTVSWYQQALGQGPQFIFQYYEEEERQRGNFPDRFSGHQFPNYSSELNVNALLLGDSALYLCASSLQGPGDTEAFFGQGTRLTVV.